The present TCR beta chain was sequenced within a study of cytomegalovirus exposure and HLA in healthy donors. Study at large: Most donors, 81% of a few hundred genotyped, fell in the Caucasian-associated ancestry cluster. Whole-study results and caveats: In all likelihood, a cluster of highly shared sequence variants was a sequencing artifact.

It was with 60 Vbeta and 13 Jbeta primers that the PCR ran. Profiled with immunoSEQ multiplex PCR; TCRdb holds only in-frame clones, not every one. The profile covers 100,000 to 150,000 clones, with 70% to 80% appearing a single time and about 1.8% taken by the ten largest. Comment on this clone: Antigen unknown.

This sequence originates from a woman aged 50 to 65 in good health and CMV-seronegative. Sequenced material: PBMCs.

Written as DNA, the CDR3 is TGCGCCAGCAGCCAAAACCAGGGACTAGCGGGAGGTAGGACCGGGGAGCTGTTTTTT. Translating it yields CASSQNQGLAGGRTGELFF. The chain is built from TRBV4-1 and TRBJ2-2, with 15 nucleotides matching TRBD2. CDR3 length: 19 residues. Germline V gives CDR1 MGHRA, CDR2 YSYEKL. V shed 2 bases and J 5 bases; nucleotides not matched to a gene: 9.